This is a list of T cell receptor beta chains from one sample in a study of CD8+ T cells in alopecia areata. Sequencing used immunoSEQ multiplex PCR; TCRdb keeps in-frame clones, though not all of them. Of 60,000 to 90,000 clones in the sample, approximately 72% were seen once. The sequencing here drew on CD8+ T cells sorted from blood, taken at week 24, from a patient treated with tofacitinib. The receptors originated from a human donor with alopecia areata. The CDR3 runs from the conserved cysteine through the conserved F or W. The order of the fields is clone size, CDR3 length, J gene, V gene, D gene, CDR3 DNA, CDR3 protein. A D gene is named only where the DNA matches it firmly. Clone size appears in some rows only: once, few, many, or a class for an expanded clone.

clone size: .
CDR3 length: 13
J gene: TRBJ2-7
V gene: TRBV7-9
D gene: .
CDR3 DNA: TGTGCCAGCAGCCCTCGGGAGACCTACGAGCAGTACTTC
CDR3 protein: CASSPRETYEQYF

clone size: few
CDR3 length: 13
J gene: TRBJ1-2
V gene: TRBV5-4
D gene: .
CDR3 DNA: TGTGCCAGCAGCTGGGAGGGGGGCGCTGGCTACACCTTC
CDR3 protein: CASSWEGGAGYTF

clone size: .
CDR3 length: 13
J gene: TRBJ1-1
V gene: TRBV5-1
D gene: TRBD1
CDR3 DNA: TGCGCCAGCAGCTCACCGGACAGGACTGAAGCTTTCTTT
CDR3 protein: CASSSPDRTEAFF

clone size: .
CDR3 length: 16
J gene: TRBJ2-1
V gene: TRBV7-9
D gene: .
CDR3 DNA: TGTGCCAGCAGCGCCAAAGGCCTGAGCTCCTACAATGAGCAGTTCTTC
CDR3 protein: CASSAKGLSSYNEQFF

clone size: few
CDR3 length: 14
J gene: TRBJ2-4
V gene: TRBV6-6
D gene: TRBD1
CDR3 DNA: TGTGCCACCTCGGGACAGGGGGCCGGGGACATTCAGTACTTC
CDR3 protein: CATSGQGAGDIQYF

clone size: .
CDR3 length: 18
J gene: TRBJ2-7
V gene: TRBV4-3
D gene: .
CDR3 DNA: TGCGCCAGCAGCCAAGCCATGTCAGGCCCCCAAGTTGGCTACGAGCAGTACTTC
CDR3 protein: CASSQAMSGPQVGYEQYF

clone size: once
CDR3 length: 17
J gene: TRBJ2-6
V gene: TRBV9
D gene: .
CDR3 DNA: TGTGCCAGCAGCCATAGTGAGGGACTCTTCGGGGCCAACGTCCTGACTTTC
CDR3 protein: CASSHSEGLFGANVLTF

clone size: few
CDR3 length: 14
J gene: TRBJ2-1
V gene: TRBV29-1
D gene: .
CDR3 DNA: TGCAGCGTTGAACTGGTCAGGGTTGACAATGAGCAGTTCTTC
CDR3 protein: CSVELVRVDNEQFF

clone size: .
CDR3 length: 13
J gene: TRBJ1-1
V gene: TRBV5-1
D gene: .
CDR3 DNA: TGCGCCAGCAGCCCCATCGAGAACACTGAAGCTTTCTTT
CDR3 protein: CASSPIENTEAFF

clone size: .
CDR3 length: 14
J gene: TRBJ1-2
V gene: TRBV7-3
D gene: .
CDR3 DNA: TGTGCCAGCAGCTCAACAGGGACAATCTATGGCTACACCTTC
CDR3 protein: CASSSTGTIYGYTF

clone size: once
CDR3 length: 16
J gene: TRBJ2-7
V gene: TRBV7-2
D gene: .
CDR3 DNA: TGTGCCAGCAGCTTAGGCCCCGGGATGGGAGACTACGAGCAGTACTTC
CDR3 protein: CASSLGPGMGDYEQYF

clone size: .
CDR3 length: 14
J gene: TRBJ2-5
V gene: TRBV29-1
D gene: TRBD1
CDR3 DNA: TGCAGCGTCCGGGGGACAGGATACCAAGAGACCCAGTACTTC
CDR3 protein: CSVRGTGYQETQYF

clone size: .
CDR3 length: 15
J gene: TRBJ2-1
V gene: TRBV29-1
D gene: TRBD2
CDR3 DNA: TGCAGCGTTGAAGAATCTCTAGCGGGGGAAAATGAGCAGTTCTTC
CDR3 protein: CSVEESLAGENEQFF

clone size: .
CDR3 length: 17
J gene: TRBJ2-5
V gene: TRBV7-6
D gene: TRBD1
CDR3 DNA: TGTGCCAGCAGTCGCCCGGGACAGGGGGATTACCAAGAGACCCAGTACTTC
CDR3 protein: CASSRPGQGDYQETQYF

clone size: few
CDR3 length: 15
J gene: TRBJ2-1
V gene: TRBV4-1
D gene: TRBD2
CDR3 DNA: TGCGCCAGCAGCCATCTGGCGGGGGGAAGCGACGAGCAGTTCTTC
CDR3 protein: CASSHLAGGSDEQFF

clone size: few
CDR3 length: 12
J gene: TRBJ2-4
V gene: TRBV28
D gene: TRBD1
CDR3 DNA: TGTGCCAGCAGTTTATTTGACGACAGGGAGTACTTC
CDR3 protein: CASSLFDDREYF

clone size: .
CDR3 length: 17
J gene: TRBJ2-7
V gene: TRBV5-1
D gene: TRBD2
CDR3 DNA: TGCGCCAGCAGCGGGTCCCCCCCTAGCGGGAGGACCTACGAGCAGTACTTC
CDR3 protein: CASSGSPPSGRTYEQYF

clone size: .
CDR3 length: 15
J gene: TRBJ1-1
V gene: TRBV21-1
D gene: .
CDR3 DNA: TGTGCCAGCAGCAAGACACAGGGGGCTGAGTATGAAGCTTTCTTT
CDR3 protein: CASSKTQGAEYEAFF

clone size: .
CDR3 length: 15
J gene: TRBJ1-2
V gene: TRBV6-1
D gene: TRBD1
CDR3 DNA: TGTGCCAGCAGTTCCCAACAGGGGGAGGGCTATGGCTACACCTTC
CDR3 protein: CASSSQQGEGYGYTF

clone size: .
CDR3 length: 11
J gene: TRBJ2-1
V gene: TRBV29-1
D gene: .
CDR3 DNA: TGCAGCGTAGATGAATACAATGAGCAGTTCTTC
CDR3 protein: CSVDEYNEQFF

clone size: .
CDR3 length: 15
J gene: TRBJ2-7
V gene: TRBV28
D gene: .
CDR3 DNA: TGTGCCAGCAGTTTACAACAGTGGGGTCTGGGCGAGCAGTACTTC
CDR3 protein: CASSLQQWGLGEQYF

clone size: .
CDR3 length: 12
J gene: TRBJ2-3
V gene: TRBV7-2
D gene: .
CDR3 DNA: TGTGCCAGCAGCCTGGGGACAGATACGCAGTATTTT
CDR3 protein: CASSLGTDTQYF

clone size: .
CDR3 length: 15
J gene: TRBJ1-5
V gene: TRBV27
D gene: TRBD1
CDR3 DNA: TGTGCCAGCAGTTTCGGGACAGGGTTAAATCAGCCCCAGCATTTT
CDR3 protein: CASSFGTGLNQPQHF

clone size: once
CDR3 length: 15
J gene: TRBJ2-7
V gene: TRBV10-3
D gene: TRBD2
CDR3 DNA: TGTGCCATCAGTGACGGACTAGCGGTTGCCTACGAGCAGTACTTC
CDR3 protein: CAISDGLAVAYEQYF

clone size: .
CDR3 length: 16
J gene: TRBJ1-5
V gene: TRBV19
D gene: .
CDR3 DNA: TGTGCCAGCACGGACTCACCAGTCAGAGGGGATCAGCCCCAGCATTTT
CDR3 protein: CASTDSPVRGDQPQHF

clone size: .
CDR3 length: 15
J gene: TRBJ2-5
V gene: TRBV18
D gene: TRBD2
CDR3 DNA: TGTGCCAGCAGCCAAGAGGGGACTAGGGGGGAGACCCAGTACTTC
CDR3 protein: CASSQEGTRGETQYF

clone size: .
CDR3 length: 15
J gene: TRBJ2-5
V gene: TRBV30
D gene: TRBD1
CDR3 DNA: TGTGCCTGGGTACAGGGGACAGGGGGACAGGAGACCCAGTACTTC
CDR3 protein: CAWVQGTGGQETQYF

clone size: few
CDR3 length: 15
J gene: TRBJ2-1
V gene: TRBV5-1
D gene: .
CDR3 DNA: TGCGCCAGCAGCTTGGGATGGGACGATTACAATGAGCAGTTCTTC
CDR3 protein: CASSLGWDDYNEQFF